This T cell receptor (beta chain) was sequenced for a study of blood T cell repertoires in COVID-19 (dated by TCRdb to 2018 to 2020). At the level of the whole study: Samples from collaborators originated in the United States, Italy and Spain and spanned both the acute and convalescent phases of COVID-19. The prospective study material was composed of cDNA or gDNA derived from T cells, B-cell-depleted T cells, or PBMCs. Deeply sampled blood TCRbeta repertoires from subjects exposed to, actively infected with, or recovered from COVID-19 were included in the dataset. The repertoires were made available in a free public database intended to serve as a resource for research on the immune response to SARS-CoV-2. Samples were obtained from the ongoing ImmuneRACE study (first 160 participants) and from 1,254 subjects provided by 6 global collaborators. Nearly every sample came with metadata listing a de-identified subject ID, COVID-19 status, age in years and sex. Where available, HLA class I and class II types were obtained from metadata supplied by the sample provider rather than from assay-based typing. Study-wide findings and limitations: How much clinical and demographic metadata was included differed by source and by participant, and the metadata was provided uncurated.

Concerning this clone: No antigen is known for it. Per-nucleotide qualities are absent, and no much larger clonotype sits a single base away.

Via the germline V gene (reference sequence), CDR1 is GTSNPN and CDR2 SVGIG. V has 8 bases trimmed and J has 9 bases trimmed; junction bases matching no gene number 9. The CDR3 runs 14 amino acids, cysteine and phenylalanine included. The entry retains the CDR3 DNA only, 42 bases that are in frame from base 1. The immunoSEQ Assay, a bias-controlled multiplex PCR, was used to amplify TCRbeta CDR3 regions from genomic DNA. On the authors' methods: Nucleated cell counts per sample were estimated from amplification of reference gene primers within the assay. To quantify the absolute abundance of each unique TCRbeta CDR3 rearrangement, sequence reads were collapsed and filtered. For each sample, productive Simpson clonality was calculated as the square root of Simpson's diversity index over productive rearrangements. Not all clones reach the TCRdb copy of this immuneACCESS table, which keeps in-frame sequences only. Checked studies attribute under half of the gap to unresolved V genes and leave the rest unexplained. That table is the source of V, J and clone size, and D and trimming were worked out from the DNA. This sample gives 50,000 to 65,000 clones in total; about four fifths of them show up just once. The ten largest clones represent more than 15% of the sample.

At one collaborating source in Seattle, patients were enrolled during active infection and were followed longitudinally through the course of disease. Collaborating institutions collected whole blood in K2EDTA tubes following their own protocols. Collaborator samples were shipped for TCRbeta analysis as frozen whole blood, isolated PBMCs, or DNA extracted from either sample type. Rearrangement joined TRBV30 to TRBJ1-6; TRBD1 agrees with 11 junctional bases. Sequenced material: peripheral blood. The receptor's source is a man between 60 and 70 years old with COVID-19, enrolled during active disease. The CDR3 in this case is CAGTPGTGGSPLHF. The DNA sequence is TGTGCCGGAACACCCGGGACAGGGGGTTCACCCCTCCACTTT.